These 13 T cell receptor beta chains came from one sample sequenced in a study of spatial heterogeneity in lung cancer. Using its own MiXCR run on the 5' RACE reads, TCRdb lists one record per CDR3 protein. The sample contains 12,000 or so distinct CDR3 sequences, 5.5% to 7.5% of which appear only once. As for time point: sample taken at primary tumor resection. Frozen PBMC, nontumor lung or tumor provided whole RNA, which was sequenced unsorted. Sequencing used normal lung tissue next to the tumor, obtained at surgery. The receptors were gathered from a male donor with early-stage non-small cell lung cancer.

Details on this clonotype: This beta chain is an off-target read within a library intended for alpha chains, so its frequency means little. The chain uses TRBV6-6 and TRBJ1-5; TRBD1 might be the D (5 bases). Germline V gene lookup returns CDR1 MNHNY and CDR2 SVGAGI (reference sequence). The V end was cut by 6 bases, the J end by 0 bases, with 18 bases between. This CDR3 is built from 17 residues. This CDR3 reads CASSADRRSNSNQPQHF. Here the CDR3 DNA reads TGTGCCAGCAGCGCTGACAGACGAAGTAATAGCAATCAGCCCCAGCATTTT.

This clonotype counts as large (0.1 to 1%). As an off-target read in a library built for alpha chains, this beta chain has a frequency of little significance. The rearrangement joins TRBV12-3 or TRBV12-4 to TRBJ2-2; D unclear. Trimming took 2 bases from V and 4 from J, leaving 5 bases between them. The CDR3 runs 13 residues. The CDR3 loop reads CASSLSLTGELFF. The CDR3 nucleotides are TGTGCCAGCAGTTTAAGTCTCACCGGGGAGCTGTTTTTT.

This clonotype is classed as medium-sized. This beta chain is a stray read from a library made for alpha chains; its abundance is not meaningful. The V and J genes are TRBV6-6 and TRBJ2-7; the D gene could be TRBD1 or TRBD2 (5 bases each). This CDR3 comprises 14 residues. Trimming removed 6 bases from V and 1 base from J, with 13 bases in between. Germline loops: CDR1 MNHNY, CDR2 SVGAGI (reference sequence). The DNA for the CDR3 is TGTGCCAGCAGAGCCGGGACGGAGTCCTACGAGCAGTACTTC. Its protein is CASRAGTESYEQYF.

This clonotype has ten or more counts. This beta chain was picked up by a library intended for alpha chains and is off target, so its count carries little meaning. The DNA for the CDR3 is TGTGCCAGCATGGCATACGGGTCACCCCTCCACTTT. Protein: CASMAYGSPLHF. The chain uses TRBV27 and TRBJ1-6; D is ambiguous. V was clipped by 7 bases and J by 10 bases, with 11 bases between them. The CDR3 is made up of 12 amino acids. CDR1 and CDR2 (germline): MNHEY, SMNVEV (reference sequence).

This clonotype was seen many times. A library made for alpha chains picked up this beta chain off target, so its size means little. The CDR3 here is CASSQDSGADTQYF. CDR3 nucleotides: TGTGCCAGCAGCCAAGATAGCGGGGCAGATACGCAGTATTTT. The chain carries TRBV4-2 and TRBJ2-3; 8 bases map to TRBD2. Germline CDR1 and CDR2: LGHNA and YNFKEQ. This CDR3 comprises 14 residues. V shed 0 bases and J 4 bases; nucleotides not matched to a gene: 0.

By proportion, this clonotype is large (0.1 to 1%). This beta chain represents an off-target read in a library built for alpha chains; its size is of limited meaning. The genes are TRBV10-3 and TRBJ1-1; D is undetermined. The length of the CDR3 is 14 residues. The germline V gene encodes CDR1 ENHRY and CDR2 SYGVKD. Trimming pared 6 bases from V and 7 bases from J, leaving 18 bases between. CDR3 residues: CAIRLGSGSDEAFF. CDR3 coding DNA: TGTGCCATCAGGTTAGGGTCTGGGTCGGATGAAGCTTTCTTT.

As concerns this clonotype: Because the library targeted alpha chains, this beta chain is an off-target read whose size means little. The chain uses TRBV4-3 and TRBJ2-5; 11 bases are a match to TRBD1. The V and J ends lost 6 bases and 5 bases, in that order; junction bases with no gene match: 2. The CDR3 spans 13 residues. The germline V gene encodes CDR1 LGHNA and CDR2 YSLEER. The CDR3 DNA sequence: TGCGCCAGCAGGGGACAGGGGGACGAGACCCAGTACTTC. It specifies CASRGQGDETQYF.

This clonotype was recorded at least ten times. This beta chain is an unintended read in a library built for alpha chains; its size means little. The chain links TRBV21-1 to TRBJ1-2. TRBV21-1 is deemed a pseudogene. The CDR3 consists of 10 residues. The CDR3 loop is CASTQQGYTF. The CDR3 nucleotides are TGTGCCAGCACCCAACAGGGCTACACCTTC.

This clonotype is medium-sized in the sample. This beta chain is off target for a library built for alpha chains, so its abundance means little. This rearrangement joins TRBV28 to TRBJ1-1; D is uncertain. Germline V gives CDR1 MDHEN, CDR2 SYDVKM. This CDR3 comprises 14 residues. The V gene lost 5 bases and the J gene lost 5 bases, with 15 bases spanning the gap. The CDR3 loop is CASSPPRTWTEAFF. DNA for the CDR3: TGTGCCAGCAGTCCGCCAAGGACTTGGACTGAAGCTTTCTTT. The full variable domain, its missing parts supplied by reference TRBV28 and TRBJ1-1, is DVKVTQSSRYLVKRTGEKVFLECVQDMDHENMFWYRQDPGLGLRLIYFSYDVKMKEKGDIPEGYSVSREKKERFSLILESASTNQTSMYLCASSPPRTWTEAFFGQGTRLTVV.

This clonotype was detected ten times or more. The library was built for alpha chains, so this beta chain is an off-target read and its size means little. The gene calls are TRBV2 and TRBJ1-1; no clear D gene. This CDR3 contains 13 residues. Germline CDR1 and CDR2: SNHLY and FYNNEI. The V end was cut by 7 bases, the J end by 10 bases, with 19 bases between. The CDR3 region has the DNA TGTGCCAGCACTTACCATATCGACCTTGTAGCTTTCTTT. Translated, it gives CASTYHIDLVAFF.

This clonotype was recorded many times. Within a library made for alpha chains, this beta chain is off target, and its count is uninformative. This sequence joins TRBV18 and TRBJ2-1; 8 nucleotides align to TRBD1. The V gene end was trimmed by 4 bases and the J gene end by 5 bases; junction bases not matched to a gene: 7. The CDR3 totals 15 residues. Germline CDR1 reads KGHSH; CDR2 reads LQKENI. The CDR3 DNA follows: TGTGCCAGCTCACATCCGACAGGGGAGCACAATGAGCAGTTCTTC. Translating gives CASSHPTGEHNEQFF. The whole variable domain, filled in from reference TRBV18 and TRBJ2-1, reads NAGVMQNPRHLVRRRGQEARLRCSPMKGHSHVYWYRQLPEEGLKFMVYLQKENIIDESGMPKERFSAEFPKEGPSILRIQQVVRGDSAAYFCASSHPTGEHNEQFFGPGTRLTVL.

This clonotype was seen at least ten times. The library was prepared for alpha chains; this beta chain is a stray read, so its frequency means little. This chain links TRBV7-9 with TRBJ1-4; D is perhaps TRBD1 (5 bases). This CDR3 has 15 amino acids. CDR1 and CDR2 (germline): SEHNR, FQNEAQ (reference sequence). Trimming removed 1 base from V and 8 bases from J, with 14 bases in between. As DNA, the CDR3 is TGTGCCAGCAGCTTAGGCGGGGCGAGGAGGGAAAAACTGTTTTTT. It is translated as CASSLGGARREKLFF.

This clonotype occurred many times. This beta chain slipped into a library made for alpha chains as a stray read, so its size is not meaningful. The V and J genes are TRBV9 and TRBJ2-7; 10 bases match TRBD2. CDR1 is SGDLS and CDR2 is YYNGEE in the germline V gene. This CDR3 contains 17 residues. The ends lost 4 bases at V and 3 bases at J; junction bases unmatched: 13. CDR3 sequence (DNA): TGTGCCAGCAGCCCATCTGGGGCTAGCGGGAGTAGCTACGAGCAGTACTTC. This encodes CASSPSGASGSSYEQYF. Full variable domain (rest looked up from reference TRBV9 and TRBJ2-7): DSGVTQTPKHLITATGQRVTLRCSPRSGDLSVYWYQQSLDQGLQFLIQYYNGEERAKGNILERFSAQQFPDLHSELNLSSLELGDSALYFCASSPSGASGSSYEQYFGPGTRLTVT.